This TCR beta chain was observed in a study of blood T cell repertoires in COVID-19. Overall study: There were acute and convalescent COVID-19 samples, and they came from the United States, Italy and Spain. PBMCs, B-cell-depleted T cells, or T cells were the source of the cDNA or gDNA that made up the material.

Original analysis: Amplification of reference gene primers provided the estimated nucleated cell counts. Here immunoSEQ multiplex PCR was the method, and the copy in TCRdb shows in-frame clones only, minus some. Clone size and V and J calls were adopted from that table, with D and trimming inferred from the DNA. Of fewer than 200,000 clones listed, 81% were seen once; the top ten hold approximately 11%. Seattle patients were enrolled while actively infected and followed longitudinally. This CDR3 has 12 residues. Germline-derived CDR1 and CDR2 are SNHLY and FYNNEI. The junction had 2 bases not matched to a gene; V was cut back by 8 bases and J by 1 base.

Sequencing was carried out using peripheral blood. The sequence derives from a woman aged 40 to 50 with COVID-19, enrolled during active disease. The chain uses TRBV2 and TRBJ2-7, with 7 bases matching TRBD1. The DNA of the CDR3 is TGTGCCAGCCGCAGGGGGTCCTACGAGCAGTACTTC. This translates into CASRRGSYEQYF.